This TCR beta chain was captured in a study of T cell repertoires and HLA-DP antigens. V dropped 0 bases and J dropped 7 bases, with 13 bases sitting between them. The CDR3 totals 15 residues. Germline CDR1 SGHRS, CDR2 YFSETQ. Whole-study results and caveats: Against both alloantigens, CD137+ clonality was similar, roughly 0.39.

With regard to this clone: Its antigen is as yet unknown.

Libraries were prepared by immunoSEQ multiplex PCR; TCRdb keeps only in-frame clonotypes and omits some of them. The data hold some 120,000 clones, with 80% to 95% observed a single time. The V gene is TRBV5-1, the J gene TRBJ1-4; D not resolved. The material sequenced was CD4+ T cells from PBMCs. The receptor's source is a woman aged 18 to 35 in good health and CMV-seronegative. CDR3 residues: CASSLEVERGEKLFF. The CDR3 DNA reads TGCGCCAGCAGCTTGGAAGTAGAACGTGGTGAAAAACTGTTTTTT.